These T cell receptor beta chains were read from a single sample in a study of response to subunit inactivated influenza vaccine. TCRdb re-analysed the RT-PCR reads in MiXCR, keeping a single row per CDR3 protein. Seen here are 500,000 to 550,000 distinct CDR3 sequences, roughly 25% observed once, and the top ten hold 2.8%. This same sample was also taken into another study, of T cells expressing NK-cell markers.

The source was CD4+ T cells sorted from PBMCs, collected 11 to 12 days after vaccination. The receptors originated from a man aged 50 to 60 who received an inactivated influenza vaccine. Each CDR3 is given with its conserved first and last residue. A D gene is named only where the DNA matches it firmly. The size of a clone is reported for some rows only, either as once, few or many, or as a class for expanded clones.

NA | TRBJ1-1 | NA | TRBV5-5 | CASTPPSGGETEAFF | TGTGCCAGCACTCCACCGAGTGGCGGGGAGACTGAAGCTTTCTTT
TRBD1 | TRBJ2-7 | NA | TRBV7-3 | CASSLGSGGPLDF | TGTGCCAGCAGCTTAGGCTCAGGGGGCCCGTTGGACTTC
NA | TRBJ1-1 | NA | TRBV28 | CASSSPLKAFF | TGTGCCAGCAGTTCACCTTTAAAGGCTTTCTTT
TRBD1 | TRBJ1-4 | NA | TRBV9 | CASSLMGTGREKLFF | TGTGCCAGCAGCCTGATGGGGACAGGGCGGGAAAAACTGTTTTTT
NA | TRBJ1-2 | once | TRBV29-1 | CSVLKGTSYGYTF | TGCAGCGTCCTTAAGGGGACGAGCTATGGCTACACCTTC
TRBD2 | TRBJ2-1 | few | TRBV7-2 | CASSALAGGNNEQFF | TGTGCCAGCAGCGCCCTAGCGGGAGGTAACAATGAGCAGTTCTTC
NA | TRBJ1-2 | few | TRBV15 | CATSANRAIGYTF | TGTGCCACCAGCGCCAACAGGGCTATAGGCTACACCTTC
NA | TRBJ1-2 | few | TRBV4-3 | CASSQSTGRARGGYTF | TGCGCCAGCAGCCAATCTACAGGGCGTGCGAGAGGAGGCTACACCTTC
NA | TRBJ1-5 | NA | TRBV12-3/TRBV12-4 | CASSFSMGQPQHF | TGTGCCAGCAGTTTCTCGATGGGTCAGCCCCAGCATTTT
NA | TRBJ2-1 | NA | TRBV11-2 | CASSLVIASSRSYNEQFF | TGTGCCAGCAGCTTAGTAATCGCTAGCAGTCGCTCCTACAATGAGCAGTTCTTC
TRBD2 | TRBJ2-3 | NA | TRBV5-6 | CASSSAGGQADTQYF | TGTGCCAGCAGCTCAGCGGGGGGGCAGGCAGATACGCAGTATTTT
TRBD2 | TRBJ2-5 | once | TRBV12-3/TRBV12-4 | CASGTSGTYQETQYF | TGTGCCAGCGGTACTAGCGGGACGTACCAAGAGACCCAGTACTTC
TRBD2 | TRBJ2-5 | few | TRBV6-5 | CASSYSRGLAGVPETQYF | TGTGCCAGCAGTTACTCGAGGGGACTAGCGGGAGTTCCTGAGACCCAGTACTTC
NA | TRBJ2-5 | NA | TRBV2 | CASSQPGPRQETQYF | TGTGCCAGCAGTCAGCCGGGACCGAGGCAAGAGACCCAGTACTTC
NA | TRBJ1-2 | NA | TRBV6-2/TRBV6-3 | CASRHGHASNYGYTF | TGTGCCAGCAGACACGGACACGCCTCTAACTATGGCTACACCTTC
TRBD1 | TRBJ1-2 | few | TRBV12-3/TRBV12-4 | CASSTRQGKGYGYTF | TGTGCCAGCAGTACACGACAGGGGAAGGGCTATGGCTACACCTTC
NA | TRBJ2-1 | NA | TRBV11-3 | CASSLQSGQNEQFF | TGTGCCAGCAGCTTACAATCTGGACAGAATGAGCAGTTCTTC
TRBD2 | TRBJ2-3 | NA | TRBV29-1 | CSVVGTSGRDTQYF | TGCAGCGTTGTGGGGACTAGTGGGCGAGATACGCAGTATTTT
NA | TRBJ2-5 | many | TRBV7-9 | CASSLAGTQETQYF | TGTGCCAGCAGCTTAGCTGGAACCCAAGAGACCCAGTACTTC
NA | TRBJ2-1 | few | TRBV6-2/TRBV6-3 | CASSRPISSYNEQFF | TGTGCCAGCAGTCGACCCATTAGCTCCTACAATGAGCAGTTCTTC
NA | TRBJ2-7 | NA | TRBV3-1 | CASSQYSRRIGEQYF | TGTGCCAGCAGCCAATATTCTAGGAGGATCGGCGAGCAGTACTTC
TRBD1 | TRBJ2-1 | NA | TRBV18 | CASSQRPGTGFGEQFF | TGTGCCAGCTCCCAACGTCCCGGGACAGGGTTCGGTGAGCAGTTCTTC
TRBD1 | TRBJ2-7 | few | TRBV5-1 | CASRWGQGDYEQYF | TGCGCCAGCAGGTGGGGACAGGGGGACTACGAGCAGTACTTC
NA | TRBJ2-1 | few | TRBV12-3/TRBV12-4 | CASSLRQANEQFF | TGTGCCAGCAGTTTACGGCAGGCCAATGAGCAGTTCTTC
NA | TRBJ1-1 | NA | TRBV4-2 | CASSQLMLRTVNTEAFF | TGTGCCAGCAGCCAACTTATGCTGCGGACAGTGAACACTGAAGCTTTCTTT
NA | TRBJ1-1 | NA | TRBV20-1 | CSARDPFRKDTEAFF | TGCAGTGCTAGAGATCCCTTCCGTAAGGACACTGAAGCTTTCTTT
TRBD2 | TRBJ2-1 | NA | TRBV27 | CSSQPRASGPTHAFF | TGTTCCAGCCAACCCCGGGCTAGCGGACCCACCCACGCGTTCTTC
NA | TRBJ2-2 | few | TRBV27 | CASSPWGGQNTGELFF | TGTGCCAGCAGTCCTTGGGGGGGGCAGAACACCGGGGAGCTGTTTTTT
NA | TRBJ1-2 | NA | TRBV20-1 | CSAPKAGVDYGYTF | TGCAGTGCCCCTAAGGCAGGGGTCGACTATGGCTACACCTTC
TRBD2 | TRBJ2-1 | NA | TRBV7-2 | CASSFLVGGRANEQFF | TGTGCCAGCAGTTTCCTTGTAGGCGGGAGGGCCAACGAGCAGTTCTTC
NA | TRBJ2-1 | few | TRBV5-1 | CASSRGDNRVSSYNEQFF | TGCGCCAGCAGCCGAGGGGATAACAGGGTGAGCTCCTACAATGAGCAGTTCTTC
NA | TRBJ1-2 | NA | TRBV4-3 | CASSQEVAYGYTF | TGCGCCAGCAGCCAAGAGGTAGCCTATGGCTACACCTTC
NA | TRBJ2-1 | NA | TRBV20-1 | CSASGLWGRHNEQFF | TGCAGTGCTAGCGGATTGTGGGGCCGGCACAATGAGCAGTTCTTC
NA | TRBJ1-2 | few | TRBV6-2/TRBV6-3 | CASSTRSGYTF | TGTGCCAGCAGTACTCGGTCCGGCTACACCTTC
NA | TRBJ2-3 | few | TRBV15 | CATSRDIRGPPTDTQYF | TGTGCCACCAGCAGAGATATTCGGGGGCCCCCCACAGATACGCAGTATTTT
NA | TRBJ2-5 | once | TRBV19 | CASSMGGRKETQYF | TGTGCCAGTAGTATGGGAGGCAGGAAAGAGACCCAGTACTTC
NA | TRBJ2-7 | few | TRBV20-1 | CSARDLSAIYEQYF | TGCAGTGCTAGAGATCTCTCGGCCATCTACGAGCAGTACTTC
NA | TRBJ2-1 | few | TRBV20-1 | CSARDPGGAGVHEQFF | TGCAGTGCTAGAGACCCTGGGGGTGCAGGGGTGCATGAGCAGTTCTTC
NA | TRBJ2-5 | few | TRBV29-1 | CSVGGWGMTQYF | TGCAGCGTTGGAGGTTGGGGTATGACCCAGTACTTC
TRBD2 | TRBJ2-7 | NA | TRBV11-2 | CASSLRLAGASYEQYF | TGTGCCAGCAGCTTAAGACTAGCGGGAGCCTCCTACGAGCAGTACTTC
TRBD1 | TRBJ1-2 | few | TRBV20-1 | CSARKTGTGGLGYTF | TGCAGTGCTAGAAAGACCGGGACAGGGGGCCTTGGCTACACCTTC
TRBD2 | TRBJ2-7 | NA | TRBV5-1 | CASSQTSGRARGPSYEQYF | TGCGCCAGCAGCCAAACTAGCGGGAGGGCCCGGGGACCTTCCTACGAGCAGTACTTC
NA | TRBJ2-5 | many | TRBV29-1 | CSVRDRIQETQYF | TGCAGCGTCAGGGATAGAATACAAGAGACCCAGTACTTC
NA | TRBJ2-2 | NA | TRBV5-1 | CASSLGASRNTGELFF | TGCGCCAGCAGCTTGGGAGCCTCACGGAACACCGGGGAGCTGTTTTTT
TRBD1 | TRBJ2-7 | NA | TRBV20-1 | CSAREGTEDEQYF | TGCAGTGCTAGAGAGGGGACAGAGGACGAGCAGTACTTC
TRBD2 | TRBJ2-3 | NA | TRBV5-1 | CASSLVGAGEHDTQYF | TGCGCCAGCAGCTTGGTAGGCGCGGGGGAGCACGATACGCAGTATTTT
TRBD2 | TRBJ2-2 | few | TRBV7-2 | CASRLLAGDAGELFF | TGTGCCAGCAGATTACTAGCGGGAGACGCCGGGGAGCTGTTTTTT
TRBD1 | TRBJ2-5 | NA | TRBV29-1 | CSVGPGQGAPETQYF | TGCAGCGTAGGCCCGGGACAGGGGGCACCAGAGACCCAGTACTTC
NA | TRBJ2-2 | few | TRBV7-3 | CASRVGQGRTGELFF | TGTGCCAGCAGGGTTGGGCAGGGACGCACCGGGGAGCTGTTTTTT
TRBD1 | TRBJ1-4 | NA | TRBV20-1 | CSASGTGGLKLFF | TGCAGTGCTAGCGGGACAGGGGGCTTGAAACTGTTTTTT
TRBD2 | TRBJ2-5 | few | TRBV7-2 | CASSLALAGEGETQYF | TGTGCCAGCAGCTTAGCTCTAGCGGGAGAAGGGGAGACCCAGTACTTC
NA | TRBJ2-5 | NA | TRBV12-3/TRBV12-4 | CASSLFGGGETQYF | TGTGCCAGCAGTTTGTTCGGTGGGGGCGAGACCCAGTACTTC
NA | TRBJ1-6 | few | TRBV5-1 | CASTLTGGDSPLHF | TGCGCCAGCACATTGACCGGGGGAGATTCACCCCTCCACTTT
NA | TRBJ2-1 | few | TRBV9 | CASSVETGGEQFF | TGTGCCAGCAGCGTAGAAACGGGCGGTGAGCAGTTCTTC
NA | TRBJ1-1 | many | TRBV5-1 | CASSSGHANTEAFF | TGCGCCAGCAGCAGTGGACACGCGAACACTGAAGCTTTCTTT